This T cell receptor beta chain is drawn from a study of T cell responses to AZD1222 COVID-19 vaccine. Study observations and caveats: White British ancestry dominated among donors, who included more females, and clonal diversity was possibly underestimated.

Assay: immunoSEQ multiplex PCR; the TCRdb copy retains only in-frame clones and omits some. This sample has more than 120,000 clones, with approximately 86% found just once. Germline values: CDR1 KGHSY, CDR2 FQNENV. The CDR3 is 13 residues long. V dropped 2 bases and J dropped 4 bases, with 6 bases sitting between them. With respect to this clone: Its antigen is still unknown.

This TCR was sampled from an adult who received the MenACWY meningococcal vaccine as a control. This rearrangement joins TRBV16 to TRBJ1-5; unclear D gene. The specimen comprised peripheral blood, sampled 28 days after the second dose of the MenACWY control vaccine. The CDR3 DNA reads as TGTGCCAGCAGCCAAGGGGAGAATCAGCCCCAGCATTTT. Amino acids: CASSQGENQPQHF.